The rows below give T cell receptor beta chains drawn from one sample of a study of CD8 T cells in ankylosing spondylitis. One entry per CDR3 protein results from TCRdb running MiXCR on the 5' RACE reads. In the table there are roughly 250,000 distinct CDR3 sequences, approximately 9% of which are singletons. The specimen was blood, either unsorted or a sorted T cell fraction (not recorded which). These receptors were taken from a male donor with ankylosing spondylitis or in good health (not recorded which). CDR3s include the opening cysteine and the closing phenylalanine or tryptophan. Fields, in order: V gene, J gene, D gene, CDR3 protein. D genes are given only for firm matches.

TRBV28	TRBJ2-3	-	CASSLIRGAVDTQYF
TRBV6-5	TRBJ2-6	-	CASTDSGKSGANVLTF
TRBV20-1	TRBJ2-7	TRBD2	CSASDSGRTYEQYF
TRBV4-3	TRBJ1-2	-	CASTIQLPPNYGYTF
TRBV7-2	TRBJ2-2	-	CASSPRVNTGELFF
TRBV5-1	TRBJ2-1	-	CASSLDRVLGYNEQFF
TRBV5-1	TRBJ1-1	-	CASSPGSGLSTEAFF
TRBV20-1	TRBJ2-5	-	CSAGRGREETQYF
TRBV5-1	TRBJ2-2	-	CASSLIRTAKRNTGELFF
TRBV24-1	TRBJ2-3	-	CATSDSPIGYSVTDTQYF
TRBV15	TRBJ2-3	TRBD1	CATSTRDRGIDTQYF
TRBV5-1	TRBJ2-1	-	CASSRDGRRDNEQFF
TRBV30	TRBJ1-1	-	CAWSPQGGTEAFF
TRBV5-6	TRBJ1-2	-	CASSLGGVYGYTF
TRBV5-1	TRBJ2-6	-	CASSLVGGNVLTF
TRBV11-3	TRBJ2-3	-	CASSPGARADTQYF
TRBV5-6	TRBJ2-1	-	CASSYGGRYNEQFF
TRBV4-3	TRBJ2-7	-	CASSQDASSSYEQYF
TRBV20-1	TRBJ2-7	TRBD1	CSARTGTGSYEQYF
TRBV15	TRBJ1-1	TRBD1	CATSSRRQGGTEAFF
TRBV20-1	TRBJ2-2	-	CSARDRGTGELFF
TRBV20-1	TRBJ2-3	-	CSATYRLVHSTDTQYF
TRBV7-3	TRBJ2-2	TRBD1	CASSTRGSGELFF
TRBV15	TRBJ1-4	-	CATSRSTDPNEKLFF
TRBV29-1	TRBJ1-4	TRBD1	CSVERFREGAEKLFF
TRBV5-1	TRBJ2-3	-	CASSLQEDTQYF
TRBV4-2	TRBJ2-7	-	CASSQFGYEQYF
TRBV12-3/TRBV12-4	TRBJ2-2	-	CASSPRRRATGELFF
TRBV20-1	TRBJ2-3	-	CSAVSLRDTQYF
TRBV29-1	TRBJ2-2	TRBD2	CSVGGRGSGGYGFSGELFF
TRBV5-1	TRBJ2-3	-	CASSLLTDTQYF